Each of the 10 T cell receptor beta chains below was sequenced from the same sample in a study of blood T cell repertoires in COVID-19. Sequencing was performed with immunoSEQ multiplex PCR; in TCRdb, only in-frame clones are kept and a portion is missing. The sample lists approximately 450,000 clones, around 89% occurring once. The sequenced material came from PBMCs or T cells enriched from blood (not recorded which). Receptors were obtained from a man aged 25-45 years who had recovered from COVID-19.

This sequence joins TRBV30 and TRBJ2-1; 9 positions agree with TRBD2. This CDR3 region has 13 residues. Germline V lookup: CDR1 GTSNPN, CDR2 SVGIG (reference sequence). The ends lost 7 bases at V and 6 bases at J; junction bases unmatched: 7. The CDR3 reads CASSSSGINEQFF. CDR3 sequence (DNA): TGTGCCTCCAGCTCTAGCGGGATCAATGAGCAGTTCTTC.

The chain joins TRBV30 to TRBJ1-5, with D possibly matching TRBD1 (6 bases). The CDR3 length is 13 residues. V lost 5 bases and J 1 base, leaving 9 bases between the germline ends. CDR1 is GTSNPN, CDR2 SVGIG, per germline (reference sequence). CDR3: CAWQGLSNQPQHF. The CDR3 region has the DNA TGTGCCTGGCAGGGGTTGAGCAATCAGCCCCAGCATTTT.

V and J are TRBV6-2 or TRBV6-3 and TRBJ2-1; unclear D gene. CDR3 length equals 11 residues. Germline assignment: CDR1 MNHEY and CDR2 SVGEGT. V lost 4 bases and J lost 7, with 5 bases in between. The CDR3 here is CASSLVNEQFF. Written as DNA, the CDR3 is TGTGCCAGCAGTTTAGTGAATGAGCAGTTCTTC.

The gene calls are TRBV10-1 and TRBJ2-7; no definite D call. CDR1 and CDR2 (germline): WNHNN, SYGVQD (reference sequence). V was cut by 5 bases and J by 0 bases, with 5 bases left in between. CDR3 length: 12 residues. The CDR3 loop is CASSSSSYEQYF. The CDR3, as DNA: TGCGCCAGCAGTTCGAGCTCCTACGAGCAGTACTTC.

The chain joins TRBV5-4 to TRBJ2-3, with 13 bases fitting TRBD2. This CDR3 region has 16 residues. From germline, CDR1 is SGHNT and CDR2 YYREEE (reference sequence). V was pared by 4 bases and J by 3 bases, with 5 bases of the junction left unmatched. The CDR3 loop is CASSTGTSGITDTQYF. CDR3 coding DNA: TGTGCCAGCAGCACCGGGACTAGCGGGATTACAGATACGCAGTATTTT.

This clone was observed once. The chain uses TRBV4-1 and TRBJ1-2, with TRBD1 as a possible D gene (5 bases). CDR1 MGHRA and CDR2 YSYEKL come from the germline V gene. Trimming left V 1 base short and J 0 bases short, with 15 bases between. The CDR3 extends over 17 amino acids. Here the CDR3 DNA reads TGCGCCAGCAGCCAAGCAAGGGTGGGGGAGGCTAACTATGGCTACACCTTC. The encoded protein is CASSQARVGEANYGYTF.

V and J are TRBV10-2 and TRBJ1-5; D gene unclear. This CDR3 spans 12 amino acids. Trimming took 3 bases from V and 9 from J, leaving 9 bases between them. CDR1 is WSHSY and CDR2 is SAAADI in the germline V gene. The CDR3 DNA reads as TGCGCCAGCAGTGAAGTGGGCTGGCCCCAGCATTTT. This codes for CASSEVGWPQHF.

This clone was observed a handful of times. The junction and the germline gene differ at one end; a read error may be behind it. The rearrangement links TRBV19 to TRBJ1-5, with 11 bases lining up with TRBD1. This CDR3 has 15 residues. Germline lookup yields CDR1 LNHDA and CDR2 SQIVND (reference sequence). The CDR3 DNA reads as TGTGCCAGTAGTACACGGACAGGGGGCAAACAGCCCCAGCATTTT. It yields the protein CASSTRTGGKQPQHF.

The V gene is TRBV7-9, the J gene TRBJ2-7, with a weak D call TRBD2 (6 bases). CDR1 and CDR2 from the germline V gene are SEHNR and FQNEAQ (reference sequence). CDR3 length equals 17 residues. V lost 3 bases and J lost 0, with 18 bases in between. CDR3 sequence (DNA): TGTGCCAGCAGCTTCGCCGGTGGGCGGGATAGCTCCTACGAGCAGTACTTC. Its translation: CASSFAGGRDSSYEQYF.

The rearrangement uses TRBV11-2 and TRBJ2-3; 7 bases are shared with TRBD2. This CDR3 is 17 amino acids long. Germline lookup yields CDR1 SGHAT and CDR2 FQNNGV. Trimming took 1 base from V and 1 from J; bases not matched to a gene: 8. The CDR3 loop reads CASSLGKREEGTDTQYF. Here the CDR3 DNA reads TGTGCCAGCAGCTTAGGGAAGCGGGAAGAAGGCACAGATACGCAGTATTTT.